This T cell receptor beta chain was found in a study of T cells after yellow fever vaccination. Study as a whole: In the case of low-cell-number fractions, SMART-Seq v4 Ultra Low Input was used for preparation.

Germline loops: CDR1 MNHEY, CDR2 SVGEGT. This CDR3 spans 16 amino acids. With 2 bases removed from V and 0 bases from J, the gap between germline ends came to 11 bases. A universal primer site and UMIs were added as TCR cDNA was made by 5'RACE template switching. MiXCR, run by TCRdb on the 5' RACE reads, gives a single entry per CDR3 protein. The sample lists 200,000 to 300,000 distinct CDR3 sequences, around 6.7% occurring once. This clonotype appeared a few times. The chain joins TRBV6-2 or TRBV6-3 to TRBJ1-3, with unresolved D. The sequences come from CD4+ T cells sorted from PBMCs, collected on the day of the yellow fever booster vaccination. The sequence was collected from a man younger than 45 who received the YFV17D yellow fever vaccine. CDR3 loop: CASSYGRTVSGNTIYF. The CDR3, as DNA: TGTGCCAGCAGTTACGGGCGCACGGTCTCTGGAAACACCATATATTTT.